A single sample is the source of the 24 T cell receptor beta chains below, sequenced in a study of CD8+ T cells in alopecia areata. The sorting of pooled cutaneous lymph node cells relied on CD4, CD8alpha, NKG2D, NKG2ACE and other markers. RNA was extracted and reverse transcribed into cDNA as the sequencing template. Clones were sequenced by immunoSEQ multiplex PCR, and TCRdb holds only the in-frame ones, with some missing. The profile covers under 350,000 clones, none occurring a single time. Material for sequencing was CD4+ T cells sorted from a lymph node. These receptors were collected from a C3H/HeJ mouse with alopecia areata. For this strain, the MHC haplotype corresponds to H2-k.

This clone appeared a few times. Gene and germline names: mouse. The read falls 4 residues short of the CDR3 end, and the missing part is taken from the germline J gene. The rearrangement links TRBV13-3 to TRBJ2-5; D is perhaps TRBD2 (6 bases). The CDR3 is made up of 14 amino acids. Germline CDR1 NNHDY, CDR2 SYVADS. The covered CDR3 bases are TGTGCCAGCAGTGTGTTGGGGGTAAAAGAC. Translation: CASSVLGVKD. The whole CDR3 protein reads CASSVLGVKDTQYF.

This clone was seen a handful of times. Mouse gene names apply. The CDR3 end falls 4 residues outside the read, so it is completed with the germline J gene. This same CDR3 is encoded by further DNA sequences in the sample. The rearrangement uses TRBV19 and TRBJ2-7; TRBD2 matches at 10 bases. V lost 6 bases and J lost 3; bases outside the gene matches: 6. The V gene's germline CDR1 is FNHDT and CDR2 SITEND (reference sequence). The CDR3 sequence is 14 residues long. The DNA read from the CDR3 is TGTGCCAGCACCCGGGACTGGGGTCTCTAT. It codes for CASTRDWGLY. The whole CDR3 protein reads CASTRDWGLYEQYF.

This clone was seen more than once but under ten times. The gene names here belong to mouse. Other DNA sequences from this sample encode an identical CDR3 as well. The CDR3 loop is CASSRGGEDTQYF. Incomplete CDR3 DNA: TGTGCTAGCAGTAGAGGAGGGGAGGAC. This sequence joins TRBV17 and TRBJ2-5; D might be TRBD1 (5 bases). From the germline J gene comes the end of the CDR3, since the read stops 4 residues before it. CDR1 is MNHDT, CDR2 YYDKIL, per germline. The CDR3 length is 13 residues.

Notes on this clone: Mouse gene names and germline throughout. The read ends 4 residues before the CDR3 terminus; that terminus is restored from the germline J gene. Other DNA variants within this sample encode the same CDR3. This chain connects TRBV1 to TRBJ2-3, with TRBD2 identical over 10 bases. This CDR3 spans 16 amino acids. J gave up 1 base and V 0 bases, and 1 base lay outside the gene matches. Per the germline V gene, CDR1 is NSQYPW and CDR2 is LRSPGD (reference sequence). CDR3 loop: CTCSADLGGRAETLYF. The DNA read from the CDR3 is TGCACCTGCAGTGCAGATCTGGGGGGGCGTGCAGAA.

There are a few counts of this clone. Gene names follow the mouse nomenclature. The sequence runs out 4 residues before the end of the CDR3; the remainder is reconstructed from the germline J gene. The rearrangement links TRBV5 to TRBJ2-7; D ambiguous. Germline CDR1 reads LGHNA; CDR2 reads YNLKQL (reference sequence). The CDR3 length is 15 residues. V lost 0 bases and J 0 bases, leaving 9 bases between the germline ends. The CDR3 sequence is CASSQEEVSSYEQYF. The sequenced CDR3 bases are TGTGCCAGCAGCCAAGAAGAGGTGAGCTCCTAT.

Details on this clone: Germline and genes: mouse. The read terminates 4 residues ahead of where the CDR3 ends, so the germline J gene completes it. The chain employs TRBV5 and TRBJ2-5; D is undetermined. With 4 bases removed from V and 3 bases from J, the gap between germline ends came to 8 bases. Germline V CDR1 and CDR2: LGHNA, YNLKQL (reference sequence). This CDR3 region has 13 residues. This chain's CDR3 is CASSPPQQDTQYF. The sequenced CDR3 bases are TGTGCCAGCAGCCCCCCACAACAAGAC.

This clone was seen a handful of times. Genes and germline come from the mouse. The read ends 4 residues before the CDR3 terminus; that terminus is restored from the germline J gene. The rearrangement links TRBV19 to TRBJ2-1; 7 bases align to TRBD2. Germline trimming cut 1 base from V and 4 bases from J; bases unmatched to any gene: 2. This CDR3 has 14 amino acids. Looked up from germline, CDR1 is FNHDT and CDR2 is SITEND (reference sequence). CDR3 bases read: TGTGCCAGCAGTATATGGGGGGAGTATGCT. Translation gives CASSIWGEYA. The whole CDR3 is CASSIWGEYAEQFF.

This clone was seen a few times. Here the gene names and germline are mouse. Coverage ceases 4 residues before the CDR3 finishes, and the germline J gene fills in the end. In the same sample, other DNA sequences code for this CDR3. The chain has TRBV5 and TRBJ1-2; TRBD1 might be the D (6 bases). Germline V gene sequence: CDR1 LGHNA, CDR2 YNLKQL (reference sequence). There are 14 residues in the CDR3. CDR3 in amino acids: CASSQDGRGSDYTF. The DNA read from the CDR3 is TGTGCCAGCAGCCAAGATGGCAGGGGTTCC.

Notes on this clone: Genes here carry mouse names. The sequenced fragment ends 4 residues before the CDR3 boundary, so the rest is inferred from the germline J gene. The chain uses TRBV14 and TRBJ2-5, with unresolved D. The V gene's germline CDR1 is SGHDT and CDR2 FRDEAV. The CDR3 loop spans 14 amino acids. Deletions cut 5 bases from V and 0 bases from J, with 10 bases between. The CDR3 loop reads CASSPNINQDTQYF. Incomplete CDR3 DNA: TGTGCCAGCAGCCCGAACATTAACCAAGAC.

About this clone itself: The genes are named according to mouse. The missing CDR3 end, 4 residues past where the read stops, is filled in from the germline J gene. The chain links TRBV13-1 to TRBJ2-5; 8 positions match TRBD1. Per germline, CDR1 NSHNY and CDR2 SYGAGN. CDR3 length: 15 amino acids. This CDR3 reads CASSGAQGAGDTQYF. The DNA read from the CDR3 is TGTGCCAGCAGTGGAGCCCAGGGGGCAGGAGAC.

This clone was found a few times. Each gene name is a mouse one. The CDR3 sequence: CASSLGQGNSAETLYF. Partial CDR3 DNA: TGTGCCAGCAGCCTGGGACAGGGGAATAGTGCAGAA. This chain uses TRBV14 with TRBJ2-3; 10 bases are shared with TRBD1. The CDR3 is cut off 4 residues early in the read; its end comes from the germline J gene. Germline CDR1 reads SGHDT; CDR2 reads FRDEAV. Trimming took 5 bases from V and 0 from J; bases not matched to a gene: 6. The CDR3 is 16 residues long.

A note on this clone: Genes and germline come from the mouse. The read terminates 4 residues before the CDR3 end, so the remaining end is supplied by the germline J gene. The same CDR3 also results from other DNA sequences found in this sample. V is TRBV13-1 and J is TRBJ1-1, with D tentatively TRBD1 (5 bases). Trimming took 5 bases from V and 1 from J, leaving 9 bases between them. The CDR3 is 13 residues long. Germline CDR1 and CDR2: NSHNY and SYGAGN. CDR3 bases read: TGTGCCAGCAGCTACAGGAGAAACACA. The encoded protein is CASSYRRNT. The whole CDR3 reads CASSYRRNTEVFF.

This clone appeared many times. Genes and germline come from the mouse. The CDR3 goes on 4 residues after the read ends, and that part is filled in from the germline J gene. This same CDR3 is encoded by further DNA sequences in the sample. The chain links TRBV31 to TRBJ2-1, with 7 bases fitting TRBD2. This CDR3 has 14 amino acids. The V gene end was trimmed by 0 bases and the J gene end by 1 base; junction bases not matched to a gene: 0. CDR1 and CDR2 (germline): GKSSPN, SITVG. CDR3 sequence reads: CAWSLWGNYAEQFF. CDR3 bases read: TGTGCCTGGAGTCTCTGGGGGAACTATGCT.

This clone has a handful of counts. The gene names given are mouse names. With the read ending 4 residues before the CDR3 end, the germline J gene is used to fill in that end. The chain combines TRBV1 with TRBJ2-5; 7 nucleotides align to TRBD1. Germline V gives CDR1 NSQYPW, CDR2 LRSPGD (reference sequence). This CDR3 has 14 amino acids. CDR3 in amino acids: CTCSGNRGRDTQYF. CDR3 DNA (partial): TGCACCTGCAGTGGAAACAGGGGTAGAGAC. Complete variable domain (other parts from reference TRBV1 and TRBJ2-5): VTLLEQNPRWRLVPRGQAVNLRCILKNSQYPWMSWYQQDLQKQLQWLFTLRSPGDKEVKSLPGADYLATRVTDTELRLQVANMSQGRTLYCTCSGNRGRDTQYFGPGTRLLVL.

The sample holds many counts of this clone. The gene names given are mouse names. The read ends 4 residues before the CDR3 terminus; that terminus is restored from the germline J gene. The chain carries TRBV13-3 and TRBJ2-5; TRBD2 matches at 8 bases. CDR1 is NNHDY and CDR2 is SYVADS in the germline V gene. CDR3 length: 15 residues. CDR3 DNA (partial): TGTGCCAGCAGTGATGCACGGGGGGGCGAAGAC. This codes for CASSDARGGED. The complete CDR3 sequence is CASSDARGGEDTQYF.

This clone showed up just a few times. The gene symbols are mouse symbols. The DNA ends 4 residues before the CDR3 does, and the rest of the CDR3 is filled in from the germline J gene. V and J are TRBV19 and TRBJ2-7, with D perhaps matching TRBD1 (6 bases). CDR1 is FNHDT, CDR2 SITEND, per germline (reference sequence). This CDR3 is 13 amino acids long. The DNA read from the CDR3 is TGTGCCAGCAGTATACTCAGGGGAGAT. This translates into CASSILRGD. The complete CDR3 protein is CASSILRGDEQYF.

This clone has just a few counts. Gene names and germline match the mouse. Read data end 4 residues before the CDR3 end; the end is taken from the germline J gene. The rearrangement links TRBV1 to TRBJ2-7; 9 bases are a match to TRBD2. Trimming took 9 bases from V and 2 from J; bases not matched to a gene: 2. Germline V lookup: CDR1 NSQYPW, CDR2 LRSPGD (reference sequence). The CDR3 covers 12 residues. The CDR3 DNA, read in part, is TGCACCTGTATGGGGGGGCCCTAT. Its protein product is CTCMGGPY. The entire CDR3 protein is CTCMGGPYEQYF.

This clone has only a few counts. Genes and germline are mouse. Read coverage stops 4 residues before the CDR3 terminus; the germline J gene supplies the remainder. The chain carries TRBV13-1 and TRBJ2-3; a weak D match, TRBD1 (6 bases). This CDR3 has 15 residues. V was clipped by 5 bases and J by 0 bases, with 13 bases between them. Germline V gene sequence: CDR1 NSHNY, CDR2 SYGAGN. CDR3 DNA, as far as it was read: TGTGCCAGCAGCGTGGGACACACTAGTGCAGAA. Protein: CASSVGHTSAE. The full-length CDR3 reads as CASSVGHTSAETLYF.

Notes on this clone: Gene names are the mouse ones. The read falls 4 residues short of the CDR3 end, and the missing part is taken from the germline J gene. The V call is TRBV31, the J call TRBJ1-1; no definite D call. Germline V gives CDR1 GKSSPN, CDR2 SITVG. Trimming took off 1 base at V and 0 bases at J, with 3 bases between the two ends. The CDR3 totals 12 residues. The CDR3 spells CAWSQANTEVFF. The sequenced CDR3 bases are TGTGCCTGGAGTCAGGCAAACACA.

In the case of this clone: A much larger clone sits a single nucleotide away, making a read error possible. Gene names are the mouse ones. The read ends 4 residues early relative to the CDR3; the germline J gene fills the gap. The J gene is TRBJ2-2, the V gene TRBV13-3; weak D call: TRBD1 (6 bases). The CDR3 sequence is 14 residues long. V gave up 3 bases and J gave up 1 base, with 7 bases separating them. Germline CDR1 NNHDY, CDR2 SYVADS. The CDR3 DNA, read in part, is TGTGCCAGCAGTGGACAGGAAAACACCGGG. Its translation is CASSGQENTG. The complete CDR3 sequence is CASSGQENTGQLYF.

The sample holds a few counts of this clone. The gene names given are mouse names. The CDR3 loop reads CASRTGNSAETLYF. Partial CDR3 DNA: TGTGCCAGCAGAACAGGGAATAGTGCAGAA. The V gene is TRBV19, the J gene TRBJ2-3; weak D call: TRBD1 (6 bases). The CDR3 is cut off 4 residues early in the read; its end comes from the germline J gene. Germline CDR1 is FNHDT and CDR2 is SITEND (reference sequence). Trimming removed 5 bases at V and 0 bases at J, with 10 bases between. The CDR3 is 14 residues long.

Points on this clone: The germline and genes are mouse ones. The CDR3 is cut off 4 residues early in the read; its end comes from the germline J gene. The sample holds other DNA sequences that translate to the same CDR3. V gene TRBV19 combines with J gene TRBJ2-7; perhaps TRBD1 as D (6 bases). Germline CDR1 FNHDT, CDR2 SITEND (reference sequence). The CDR3 is 12 amino acids. The DNA read from the CDR3 is TGTGCCAGCAGTTTACAGGGTTAT. This gives the protein CASSLQGY. The whole CDR3 protein is CASSLQGYEQYF.

This clone occurred many times. All gene names here are mouse names. The read comes to an end 4 residues before the CDR3 does, leaving the germline J gene to fill in the end. This same CDR3 is encoded by further DNA sequences in the sample. The J gene is TRBJ2-2, the V gene TRBV14; perhaps TRBD2 as D (6 bases). Germline CDR1 is SGHDT and CDR2 is FRDEAV. V lost 2 bases and J 2 bases, leaving 10 bases between the germline ends. The CDR3 extends over 15 amino acids. CDR3 region: CASSLTGLNTGQLYF. The sequenced part of the CDR3 DNA is TGTGCCAGCAGTTTAACGGGACTCAACACCGGG.

This clone was detected a few times. The gene symbols are mouse symbols. The observed sequence ends 4 residues before the CDR3 terminus, with the missing tail filled in from the germline J gene. Other DNA variants within this sample encode the same CDR3. The chain couples TRBV19 to TRBJ1-1, with TRBD1 matching 10 bases. The V gene's germline CDR1 is FNHDT and CDR2 SITEND (reference sequence). V lost 6 bases to trimming and J lost 4 bases; unmatched junction nucleotides: 6. CDR3 length: 14 residues. CDR3 protein: CASTDRGRGTEVFF. The CDR3 DNA, read in part, is TGTGCCAGCACCGACAGGGGGCGCGGCACA.